The 29 T cell receptor beta chains below all came from one sample that was sequenced in a study of identical twins. Using its own MiXCR run on the 5' RACE reads, TCRdb lists one record per CDR3 protein. The table includes some 790,000 distinct CDR3 sequences, 18% detected once. A further study also used this sample, focusing on T cells expressing NK-cell markers.

Input material: PBMCs. The receptors were gathered from a young woman in good health.

The V gene is TRBV7-2, the J gene TRBJ2-2; 9 bases agree with TRBD2. The CDR3 extends over 15 amino acids. The germline V gene encodes CDR1 SGHTA and CDR2 FQGNSA. V lost 4 bases to trimming and J lost 6 bases; unmatched junction nucleotides: 6. The CDR3 is CASSSTLAGSGELFF. The CDR3 region has the DNA TGTGCCAGCAGCTCAACACTAGCGGGTTCCGGGGAGCTGTTTTTT. The full variable domain, rest sourced from reference TRBV7-2 and TRBJ2-2, is GAGVSQSPSNKVTEKGKDVELRCDPISGHTALYWYRQSLGQGLEFLIYFQGNSAPDKSGLPSDRFSAERTGGSVSTLTIQRTQQEDSAVYLCASSSTLAGSGELFFGEGSRLTVL.

This clonotype was seen more than once but under ten times. The J gene is TRBJ2-7, the V gene TRBV12-3 or TRBV12-4; 7 bases map to TRBD2. V was clipped by 9 bases and J by 3 bases; unmatched bases: 8. This CDR3 has 13 residues. The CDR3 reads CASNSGLHYEQYF. CDR3 DNA sequence: TGTGCCAGTAATTCGGGACTACACTACGAGCAGTACTTC.

About this clonotype itself: A much larger clone sits a single nucleotide away, making a read error possible. V gene TRBV10-3 combines with J gene TRBJ1-1; the match to TRBD1 covers 7 bases. V gave up 6 bases and J gave up 1 base; unmatched junction bases: 2. From germline, CDR1 is ENHRY and CDR2 SYGVKD. The CDR3 extends over 13 amino acids. The DNA of the CDR3 is TGTGCCATCAGGCGGACAGGGAACACTGAAGCTTTCTTT. It is translated as CAIRRTGNTEAFF.

The J gene is TRBJ2-7, the V gene TRBV9, with D possibly being TRBD1 (7 bases). The germline V gene encodes CDR1 SGDLS and CDR2 YYNGEE. The CDR3 covers 14 residues. Trimming shortened V by 5 bases and J by 4 bases, and 16 bases separated the two germline ends. The CDR3 DNA sequence: TGTGCCAGCAGTAGGGCGACAGGGAGGTACGAGCAGTACTTC. This codes for CASSRATGRYEQYF.

This sequence joins TRBV5-1 and TRBJ2-7, with D possibly being TRBD1 (6 bases). V was cut by 2 bases and J by 6 bases, with 9 bases left in between. The V gene's germline CDR1 is SGHRS and CDR2 YFSETQ. The CDR3 covers 12 residues. CDR3 nucleotides: TGCGCCAGCAGCTTTACAGGGACCGAGCAGTACTTC. Its protein product is CASSFTGTEQYF.

The chain is built from TRBV18 and TRBJ2-7; the D is unclear. Germline V gene sequence: CDR1 KGHSH, CDR2 LQKENI. The CDR3 has 13 amino acids. Between the trimmed V and J ends, which lost 1 base and 4 bases, there was a span of 8 bases. The CDR3 DNA sequence: TGTGCCAGCTCACCACGAAGCAGATACGAGCAGTACTTC. Translating it yields CASSPRSRYEQYF.

This clonotype was seen a few times. The chain recombines TRBV9 with TRBJ2-1, with 9 bases that match TRBD1. The V segment lost 3 bases and the J segment 6 bases; nucleotides outside the gene matches: 7. CDR3 length equals 15 residues. CDR1 SGDLS and CDR2 YYNGEE come from the germline V gene. CDR3 sequence reads: CASSGSGTGLNEQFF. Written as DNA, the CDR3 is TGTGCCAGCAGCGGATCCGGGACAGGGCTCAATGAGCAGTTCTTC. Complete variable domain (other parts from reference TRBV9 and TRBJ2-1): DSGVTQTPKHLITATGQRVTLRCSPRSGDLSVYWYQQSLDQGLQFLIQYYNGEERAKGNILERFSAQQFPDLHSELNLSSLELGDSALYFCASSGSGTGLNEQFFGPGTRLTVL.

The V and J genes are TRBV5-1 and TRBJ2-2; the D is unclear. Germline V lookup: CDR1 SGHRS, CDR2 YFSETQ. This CDR3 is 14 amino acids long. Trimming left V 3 bases short and J 1 base short, with 7 bases between. The CDR3 bases are TGCGCCAGCAGCTCGGCCGGGAACACCGGGGAGCTGTTTTTT. Protein product: CASSSAGNTGELFF.

This sequence joins TRBV25-1 and TRBJ1-6, with a possible D match to TRBD1 (6 bases). The CDR3 is 13 amino acids. In germline, CDR1 is MGHDK, CDR2 SYGVNS. V was clipped by 6 bases and J by 7 bases, with 10 bases between them. This CDR3 reads CASSTGYNSPLHF. In DNA, the CDR3 is TGTGCCAGCAGCACAGGGTACAATTCACCCCTCCACTTT.

The gene calls are TRBV5-5 and TRBJ1-6, with unresolved D. V lost 1 base and J 4 bases, leaving 9 bases between the germline ends. CDR3 length equals 15 residues. Germline CDR1 SGHKS, CDR2 YYEKEE (reference sequence). The CDR3 spells CASSLMADYNSPLHF. The CDR3 DNA sequence: TGTGCCAGCAGCTTGATGGCAGATTATAATTCACCCCTCCACTTT.

The chain links TRBV27 to TRBJ2-1; 14 bases align to TRBD2. CDR3 length equals 16 residues. V was clipped by 6 bases and J by 2 bases; unmatched bases: 3. Germline V gene data show CDR1 as MNHEY and CDR2 as SMNVEV (reference sequence). The DNA of the CDR3 is TGTGCCAGCAGACGACTAGCGGGAGGGCCCTACAATGAGCAGTTCTTC. Its translation is CASRRLAGGPYNEQFF.

This clonotype occurred a few times. This CDR3 reads CSARDLGELFF. The DNA for the CDR3 is TGCAGTGCTAGAGATCTCGGGGAGCTGTTTTTT. The chain has TRBV20-1 and TRBJ2-2; D unresolved. Germline lookup yields CDR1 DFQATT and CDR2 SNEGSKA (reference sequence). Between the trimmed V and J ends, which lost 0 bases and 7 bases, there was a span of 3 bases. This CDR3 is 11 amino acids long.

This clonotype was detected a few times. This chain connects TRBV5-5 to TRBJ1-2, with 10 bases aligning to TRBD1. V lost 4 bases, J lost 7 bases, and 4 bases stayed unmatched. In germline, CDR1 is SGHKS, CDR2 YYEKEE (reference sequence). This CDR3 has 13 residues. This CDR3 reads CASSGTGEAGYTF. DNA for the CDR3: TGTGCCAGCAGCGGGACAGGGGAGGCTGGCTACACCTTC.

In its sample, this clonotype was seen a few times. The chain links TRBV15 to TRBJ2-2, with 9 bases aligning to TRBD1. This CDR3 is built from 14 residues. J was trimmed by 1 base and V by 11 bases; bases with no gene match: 5. The germline CDR1 and CDR2 sequences are LNHNV and YYDKDF (reference sequence). The CDR3 bases are TGTGCCGCTTCGGACAGGGGGAACACCGGGGAGCTGTTTTTT. Protein sequence: CAASDRGNTGELFF.

In its sample, this clonotype was seen a few times. The rearrangement links TRBV20-1 to TRBJ2-4; no clear D gene. V dropped 6 bases and J dropped 6 bases, with 9 bases sitting between them. CDR1 is DFQATT, CDR2 SNEGSKA, per germline (reference sequence). The CDR3 is 11 residues long. The CDR3 is CSAKIVNIQYF. CDR3 DNA sequence: TGCAGTGCAAAGATCGTAAACATTCAGTACTTC.

The genes are TRBV5-4 and TRBJ1-1; D might be TRBD1 (5 bases). V shed 8 bases and J shed 0 bases, with 8 bases lying between them. There are 12 residues in the CDR3. Germline V CDR1 and CDR2: SGHNT, YYREEE (reference sequence). DNA of the CDR3: TGTGCCAGTCGGGGGATGAACACTGAAGCTTTCTTT. It translates to CASRGMNTEAFF.

The genes are TRBV15 and TRBJ2-7; D is possibly TRBD2 (6 bases). Germline V gives CDR1 LNHNV, CDR2 YYDKDF (reference sequence). This CDR3 is built from 14 residues. The V gene lost 5 bases and the J gene lost 5 bases, with 16 bases spanning the gap. DNA for the CDR3: TGTGCCACCAGCTGGGGAATAACGGGAGACGAGCAGTACTTC. Translating it yields CATSWGITGDEQYF.

The chain couples TRBV6-5 to TRBJ2-7, with TRBD1 matching 10 bases. The germline CDR1 and CDR2 sequences are MNHEY and SVGAGI. V lost 4 bases, J lost 2 bases, and 5 bases stayed unmatched. The CDR3 consists of 15 residues. Here the CDR3 DNA reads TGTGCCAGCAGTTCGGGACAGGGGTTAACCTACGAGCAGTACTTC. It codes for CASSSGQGLTYEQYF.

This clonotype came up a few times. The chain joins TRBV18 to TRBJ2-5; TRBD2 matches 11 bases. CDR3 size: 12 residues. Trimming at V came to 8 bases and at J to 4 bases, leaving 0 bases not matched to a gene. The V gene's germline CDR1 is KGHSH and CDR2 LQKENI. CDR3 nucleotide sequence: TGTGCCAGCGGGACTAGCGGAGAGACCCAGTACTTC. Translating gives CASGTSGETQYF.

This clonotype was observed many times. The chain carries TRBV12-3 or TRBV12-4 and TRBJ2-7; 10 bases agree with TRBD1. The V and J ends lost 2 bases and 2 bases, in that order; junction bases with no gene match: 6. CDR3 size: 16 residues. The CDR3 DNA sequence: TGTGCCAGCAGTTTATGGACAGGGGGGCCTACCTACGAGCAGTACTTC. It codes for CASSLWTGGPTYEQYF.

The chain employs TRBV12-3 or TRBV12-4 and TRBJ2-7, with a possible D match to TRBD1 (5 bases). Trimming stripped 5 bases from V and 3 bases from J, with 17 bases between. The CDR3 extends over 15 amino acids. Written as DNA, the CDR3 is TGTGCCAGCAGTCCACCCCGACAGCTTAGCTACGAGCAGTACTTC. Translated, it gives CASSPPRQLSYEQYF.

This clonotype was detected only a few times. V and J are TRBV5-1 and TRBJ2-5, with a tentative D call TRBD1 (5 bases). This CDR3 is built from 16 residues. The V end was cut by 5 bases, the J end by 0 bases, with 17 bases between. The germline CDR1 and CDR2 sequences are SGHRS and YFSETQ. CDR3 DNA: TGCGCCAGCAGTTTTTTGACAGCGTCGTACCAAGAGACCCAGTACTTC. This translates into CASSFLTASYQETQYF.

The chain employs TRBV20-1 and TRBJ1-2, with a possible D match to TRBD1 (5 bases). V lost 5 bases and J 7 bases, leaving 20 bases between the germline ends. CDR3 size: 14 residues. Germline V gene lookup returns CDR1 DFQATT and CDR2 SNEGSKA (reference sequence). The CDR3 spells CSAGRRGVTGGYTF. In nucleotides, the CDR3 is TGCAGTGCTGGTCGTCGGGGGGTCACAGGTGGCTACACCTTC.

A few counts support this clonotype. This sequence joins TRBV11-2 and TRBJ2-5; 7 positions match TRBD2. With V trimmed by 5 bases and J by 6 bases, 18 bases remained unmatched. Germline V gene sequence: CDR1 SGHAT, CDR2 FQNNGV. The CDR3 runs to 17 residues. The CDR3 DNA reads TGTGCCAGCAGCATGGAGTTGTTTGGGGGAGGGCGACAGACCCAGTACTTC. Translating it yields CASSMELFGGGRQTQYF.

This clonotype was counted a few times. This chain connects TRBV12-3 or TRBV12-4 to TRBJ1-6; D is uncertain. The CDR3 covers 15 residues. V gave up 1 base and J gave up 9 bases, with 13 bases separating them. In nucleotides, the CDR3 is TGTGCCAGCAGTTTAGGCGCGTCGGCCCGTTCACCCCTCCACTTT. As protein: CASSLGASARSPLHF.

A few counts support this clonotype. The chain couples TRBV27 to TRBJ2-7; 8 nucleotides line up with TRBD1. The V and J ends lost 4 bases and 6 bases, in that order; junction bases with no gene match: 14. The germline gives CDR1 MNHEY, CDR2 SMNVEV (reference sequence). The CDR3 sequence is 16 residues long. DNA for the CDR3: TGTGCCAGCAGTTACTTATATGGGACAGGAGTTTGCGAGCAGTACTTC. This encodes CASSYLYGTGVCEQYF.

The chain employs TRBV6-1 and TRBJ2-3, with a tentative D call TRBD1 (6 bases). This CDR3 contains 13 residues. CDR1 and CDR2 (germline): MNHNS, SASEGT. Trimming left V 6 bases short and J 5 bases short, with 12 bases between. CDR3 in DNA: TGTGCCAGCAGGGCAGGGGCGGGAGATACGCAGTATTTT. Protein product: CASRAGAGDTQYF.

Many counts were recorded for this clonotype. V usage is TRBV12-3 or TRBV12-4 and J usage is TRBJ1-1; no definite D call. V lost 6 bases and J lost 0, with 5 bases in between. This CDR3 spans 12 amino acids. The CDR3 DNA sequence: TGTGCCAGCAGCTTGGTGAACACTGAAGCTTTCTTT. Translated, it gives CASSLVNTEAFF.

The chain carries TRBV15 and TRBJ1-4; the D gene is possibly TRBD1 (5 bases). Germline-derived CDR1 and CDR2 are LNHNV and YYDKDF (reference sequence). Trimming left V 5 bases short and J 8 bases short, with 15 bases between. The CDR3 contains 14 residues. This CDR3 is CATSVRQGSEKLFF. The CDR3 DNA sequence: TGTGCCACCAGCGTACGTCAGGGTAGCGAAAAACTGTTTTTT. Complete variable domain (other parts from reference TRBV15 and TRBJ1-4): DAMVIQNPRYQVTQFGKPVTLSCSQTLNHNVMYWYQQKSSQAPKLLFHYYDKDFNNEADTPDNFQSRRPNTSFCFLDIRSPGLGDTAMYLCATSVRQGSEKLFFGSGTQLSVL.